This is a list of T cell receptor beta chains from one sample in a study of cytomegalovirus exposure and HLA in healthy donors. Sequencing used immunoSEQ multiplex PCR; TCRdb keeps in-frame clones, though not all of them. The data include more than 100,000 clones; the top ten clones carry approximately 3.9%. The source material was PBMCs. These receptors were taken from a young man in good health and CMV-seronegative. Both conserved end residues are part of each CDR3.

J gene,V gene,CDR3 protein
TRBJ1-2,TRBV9,CASSSRDRDTYGYTF
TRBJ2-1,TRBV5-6,CASSLPGLAYNEQFF
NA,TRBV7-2,CASSLATAWSRYEQYF
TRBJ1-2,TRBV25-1,CASRPGGQGASNYGYTF
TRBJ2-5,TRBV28,CASSFRGRQETQYF
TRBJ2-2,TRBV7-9,CASSLGQLNTGELFF
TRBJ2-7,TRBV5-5,CPSSFRTGGEQYF
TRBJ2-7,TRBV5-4,CASSFKTDYEQYF
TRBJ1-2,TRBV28,CASSLPPLGYTF
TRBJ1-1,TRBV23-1,CASSGPNTEAFF
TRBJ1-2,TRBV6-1,CASSEFERGTPGYTF
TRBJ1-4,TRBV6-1,CASGGGGNNEKLFF
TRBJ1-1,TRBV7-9,CASSLLQGNTEAFF
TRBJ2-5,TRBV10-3,CAMGQQETQYF
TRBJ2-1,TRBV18,CASSPQGHEQFF
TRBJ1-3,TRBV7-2,CASSTRGTNSGNTIYF
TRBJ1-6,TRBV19,CASSIVQGAFPLHF
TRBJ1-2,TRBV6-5,CASSYSQDRGFGYTF
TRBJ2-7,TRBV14,CASSRGGYEQYF
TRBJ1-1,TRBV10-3,CAIREDRGRNTEAFF
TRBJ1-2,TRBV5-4,CASSPRTDLYRYTF
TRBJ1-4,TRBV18,CASSPSIGVPANEKLFF
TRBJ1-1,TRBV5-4,CASSHYRGTNTEAFF
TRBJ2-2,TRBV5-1,CASSLEAATGELFF
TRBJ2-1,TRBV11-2,CASRLAGGTYNEQFF
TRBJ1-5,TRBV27,CASSFTGGVSRINQPQHF